A single sample is the source of the 25 T cell receptor beta chains below, sequenced in a study of cytotoxic CD8 clonotypes in ibrutinib-treated CLL. TCRdb's table, derived via immunoSEQ multiplex PCR, lists solely in-frame clones and lacks some. The sample includes more than 200,000 clones, about three quarters of them seen just once. Sequenced here: PBMCs, sampled after 24 months of ibrutinib treatment. The source is a human donor with chronic lymphocytic leukemia.

In its sample, this clone was seen once. The chain couples TRBV23-1 to TRBJ2-1; 9 bases match TRBD2. TRBV23-1 is an open reading frame whose function is uncertain. With V trimmed by 2 bases and J by 2 bases, 7 bases remained unmatched. The CDR3 contains 17 residues. CDR3 coding DNA: TGCGCCAGCAGTCAAATCGAGGCTAGCGGGACCTACAATGAGCAGTTCTTC. This gives the protein CASSQIEASGTYNEQFF.

This chain uses TRBV28 with TRBJ1-5; D call uncertain. The CDR3 length is 14 residues. Per germline, CDR1 MDHEN and CDR2 SYDVKM. V lost 5 bases and J lost 4, with 12 bases in between. The CDR3 sequence is CASSLPGKNQPQHF. CDR3 in DNA: TGTGCCAGCAGTCTCCCGGGGAAGAATCAGCCCCAGCATTTT.

This chain links TRBV11-1 with TRBJ1-4, with unresolved D. V gave up 2 bases and J gave up 6 bases, with 13 bases separating them. The CDR3 runs to 15 residues. Germline CDR1 is SGHAT and CDR2 is FQDESV (reference sequence). The CDR3 protein is CASSLSMPSDEKLFF. As DNA, the CDR3 is TGTGCCAGCAGCTTATCGATGCCCTCCGATGAAAAACTGTTTTTT.

In this sample, this clone turned up a few times. This chain uses TRBV5-6 with TRBJ2-7; D is undetermined. Germline loops: CDR1 SGHDT, CDR2 YYEEEE. The ends were cut back, 3 bases at V and 9 bases at J, with 16 bases in the middle. The CDR3 runs to 13 residues. CDR3: CASSSTTDETQYF. The CDR3, as DNA: TGTGCCAGCAGCTCAACGACGGACGAGACGCAGTACTTC. Drawing the rest from reference TRBV5-6 and TRBJ2-7, the complete variable domain is DAGVTQSPTHLIKTRGQQVTLRCSPKSGHDTVSWYQQALGQGPQFIFQYYEEEERQRGNFPDRFSGHQFPNYSSELNVNALLLGDSALYLCASSSTTDETQYFGPGTRLTVT.

The sample holds one count of this clone. The V and J genes are TRBV4-1 and TRBJ2-1, with a tentative D call TRBD2 (6 bases). The germline V gene has CDR1 MGHRA and CDR2 YSYEKL. The CDR3 sequence is 15 residues long. Between the trimmed V and J ends, which lost 2 bases and 6 bases, there was a span of 14 bases. The CDR3: CASSQNELAFNEQFF. The CDR3 DNA reads as TGCGCCAGCAGCCAAAATGAACTAGCTTTCAATGAGCAGTTCTTC.

J is TRBJ1-1 and V is TRBV5-1; the D gene is possibly TRBD1 (5 bases). V lost 4 bases and J 3 bases, leaving 10 bases between the germline ends. This CDR3 is built from 13 residues. CDR1 and CDR2 from the germline V gene are SGHRS and YFSETQ. The CDR3 DNA follows: TGCGCCAGCAGCCTGACAGCCTACACTGAAGCTTTCTTT. This encodes CASSLTAYTEAFF.

This clone appeared a few times. This chain joins TRBV6-5 and TRBJ1-4, with a weak D call TRBD1 (5 bases). The CDR3 is made up of 15 amino acids. Trimming stripped 0 bases from V and 4 bases from J, with 9 bases between. The V gene's germline CDR1 is MNHEY and CDR2 SVGAGI. CDR3 in DNA: TGTGCCAGCAGTTACTCAGGCAGGGATAATGAAAAACTGTTTTTT. Its protein is CASSYSGRDNEKLFF.

The chain combines TRBV27 with TRBJ2-3; 15 bases agree with TRBD2. The length of the CDR3 is 18 residues. J lost 4 bases, V lost 3 bases, and 8 bases had no gene match. Germline V gene data show CDR1 as MNHEY and CDR2 as SMNVEV (reference sequence). The CDR3 sequence is CASSFTGTSGRKADTQYF. CDR3 nucleotides: TGTGCCAGCAGTTTCACCGGGACTAGCGGGAGGAAGGCAGATACGCAGTATTTT.

CDR3 sequence reads: CAWSLDRLPTLYGYTF. Here the CDR3 DNA reads TGTGCCTGGAGCCTCGACAGGCTGCCCACACTCTATGGCTACACCTTC. This chain uses TRBV30 with TRBJ1-2; a weak D match, TRBD1 (6 bases). V was trimmed by 3 bases and J by 4 bases, leaving 21 bases between them. The CDR3 length is 16 residues. In germline, CDR1 is GTSNPN, CDR2 SVGIG (reference sequence). Supplemented by reference TRBV30 and TRBJ1-2, the full variable domain reads SQTIHQWPATLVQPVGSPLSLECTVEGTSNPNLYWYRQAAGRGLQLLFYSVGIGQISSEVPQNLSASRPQDRQFILSSKKLLLSDSGFYLCAWSLDRLPTLYGYTFGSGTRLTVV.

V gene TRBV15 combines with J gene TRBJ1-5; D is ambiguous. V was clipped by 1 base and J by 4 bases, with 14 bases between them. The germline CDR1 and CDR2 sequences are LNHNV and YYDKDF (reference sequence). The CDR3 length is 16 residues. DNA of the CDR3: TGTGCCACCAGCAGAGTTGGAGTTGCCGGGAATCAGCCCCAGCATTTT. Amino acids: CATSRVGVAGNQPQHF.

The chain carries TRBV19 and TRBJ2-4, with 10 bases fitting TRBD1. CDR1 is LNHDA, CDR2 SQIVND, per germline (reference sequence). The ends lost 8 bases at V and 9 bases at J; junction bases unmatched: 7. This CDR3 is built from 13 residues. As DNA, the CDR3 is TGTGCCAGTGGGGACAGGGGTATGGGCATTCAGTACTTC. Protein product: CASGDRGMGIQYF.

The rearrangement uses TRBV5-1 and TRBJ2-6; D might be TRBD2 (6 bases). V was pared by 7 bases and J by 3 bases, with 14 bases between. Germline V gene lookup returns CDR1 SGHRS and CDR2 YFSETQ. The CDR3 loop spans 15 amino acids. In DNA, the CDR3 is TGCGCCAGCGGCTCGGAGGGACTTGGGGCCAACGTCCTGACTTTC. Its translation: CASGSEGLGANVLTF.

This sequence joins TRBV9 and TRBJ1-5; the D gene is possibly TRBD1 (6 bases). The CDR3 spans 15 residues. Germline V gene lookup returns CDR1 SGDLS and CDR2 YYNGEE. Deletions cut 3 bases from V and 4 bases from J, with 14 bases between. CDR3 sequence (DNA): TGTGCCAGCAGCGAGGGACAAAACACAAATCAGCCCCAGCATTTT. This encodes CASSEGQNTNQPQHF.

The V gene is TRBV25-1, the J gene TRBJ2-1; D gene unclear. Germline loops: CDR1 MGHDK, CDR2 SYGVNS. CDR3 size: 13 residues. Trimming removed 8 bases at V and 9 bases at J, with 17 bases between. CDR3: CASQPLGYGEQFF. The CDR3 DNA reads as TGTGCCAGCCAACCCCTAGGGTATGGTGAGCAGTTCTTC.

The V and J genes are TRBV9 and TRBJ2-1, with a tentative D call TRBD2 (5 bases). The CDR3 loop spans 15 amino acids. Trimming stripped 3 bases from V and 0 bases from J, with 10 bases between. Germline V gene data show CDR1 as SGDLS and CDR2 as YYNGEE. The CDR3 loop reads CASSASEGSYNEQFF. CDR3 coding DNA: TGTGCCAGCAGCGCCTCTGAGGGCTCCTACAATGAGCAGTTCTTC.

This chain links TRBV6-6 with TRBJ2-2; TRBD1 matches 8 bases. The germline V gene encodes CDR1 MNHNY and CDR2 SVGAGI (reference sequence). J gave up 6 bases and V 2 bases, and 5 bases lay outside the gene matches. The CDR3 consists of 15 residues. The CDR3 loop reads CASSYPDRGPGELFF. The CDR3 DNA is TGTGCCAGCAGTTACCCAGACAGGGGCCCCGGGGAGCTGTTTTTT.

This clone was seen only a few times. The chain employs TRBV6-5 and TRBJ1-5; D not certain. Trimming took 6 bases from V and 4 from J, leaving 7 bases between them. CDR1 is MNHEY and CDR2 is SVGAGI in the germline V gene. CDR3 size: 12 residues. The CDR3 DNA is TGTGCCAGCAGGGGCAGGAATCAGCCCCAGCATTTT. It translates to CASRGRNQPQHF.

The rearrangement links TRBV5-4 to TRBJ2-2, with 7 positions matching TRBD2. Germline CDR1 is SGHNT and CDR2 is YYREEE (reference sequence). J gave up 4 bases and V 6 bases, and 12 bases lay outside the gene matches. The length of the CDR3 is 16 residues. The CDR3 here is CASMGGAGKRTGELFF. DNA of the CDR3: TGTGCCAGCATGGGAGGGGCAGGGAAACGCACCGGGGAGCTGTTTTTT.

This chain joins TRBV30 and TRBJ1-2, with D possibly matching TRBD1 (5 bases). Per germline, CDR1 GTSNPN and CDR2 SVGIG (reference sequence). The V and J ends lost 4 bases and 3 bases respectively, with 18 bases between them. The CDR3 extends over 15 amino acids. The CDR3 here is CAWIGWGLLDYGYTF. The CDR3 DNA reads as TGTGCCTGGATTGGGTGGGGCCTCCTGGACTATGGCTACACCTTC. The full variable domain, its missing parts supplied by reference TRBV30 and TRBJ1-2, is SQTIHQWPATLVQPVGSPLSLECTVEGTSNPNLYWYRQAAGRGLQLLFYSVGIGQISSEVPQNLSASRPQDRQFILSSKKLLLSDSGFYLCAWIGWGLLDYGYTFGSGTRLTVV.

V is TRBV5-1 and J is TRBJ2-5, with TRBD2 matching 11 bases. This CDR3 has 16 amino acids. Trimming at V came to 0 bases and at J to 5 bases, leaving 6 bases not matched to a gene. Germline V CDR1 and CDR2: SGHRS, YFSETQ. CDR3: CASSLELAGVGETQYF. CDR3 in DNA: TGCGCCAGCAGCTTGGAACTAGCGGGAGTGGGGGAGACCCAGTACTTC.

The V gene is TRBV7-8, the J gene TRBJ1-3; 10 bases line up with TRBD1. The V segment lost 4 bases and the J segment 2 bases; nucleotides outside the gene matches: 2. The CDR3 is 15 amino acids. Germline V gene lookup returns CDR1 SGHVS and CDR2 FQNEAQ. The CDR3 sequence is CASSYGTGAGNTIYF. CDR3 bases: TGTGCCAGCAGCTATGGGACAGGGGCTGGAAACACCATATATTTT.

This clone was observed a few times. V and J are TRBV28 and TRBJ1-2; D possibly corresponds to TRBD1 (5 bases). V was clipped by 3 bases and J by 8 bases, with 7 bases between them. In germline, CDR1 is MDHEN, CDR2 SYDVKM. This CDR3 has 11 residues. The CDR3 is CASSFRTGYTF. For the CDR3, the DNA is TGTGCCAGCAGTTTTAGGACAGGCTACACCTTC.

The CDR3 is CASSLSAGVIKTQYF. DNA of the CDR3: TGTGCCAGCAGTTTATCGGCAGGGGTAATAAAGACCCAGTACTTC. The chain combines TRBV28 with TRBJ2-5; possibly TRBD1 for D (6 bases). The length of the CDR3 is 15 residues. Between the trimmed V and J ends, which lost 1 base and 6 bases, there was a span of 15 bases. Germline V gene data show CDR1 as MDHEN and CDR2 as SYDVKM.

This clone was seen only a few times. The rearrangement joins TRBV7-3 to TRBJ2-7, with a tentative D call TRBD1 (5 bases). Trimming removed 0 bases at V and 2 bases at J, with 8 bases between. Germline CDR1 is SGHTA and CDR2 is FQGTGA. The CDR3 is 14 residues long. DNA for the CDR3: TGTGCCAGCAGCTTAACCAGGGTGACCTACGAGCAGTACTTC. This sequence encodes CASSLTRVTYEQYF.

The table lists this clone with a few counts. The chain employs TRBV30 and TRBJ1-2, with D possibly matching TRBD1 (6 bases). Germline CDR1 and CDR2: GTSNPN and SVGIG (reference sequence). The CDR3 runs to 12 residues. The CDR3 nucleotides are TGTGCTCGGGACACGAGAAGCTATGGCTACACCTTC. Translating gives CARDTRSYGYTF. The variable domain in full, with the rest retrieved from reference TRBV30 and TRBJ1-2, is SQTIHQWPATLVQPVGSPLSLECTVEGTSNPNLYWYRQAAGRGLQLLFYSVGIGQISSEVPQNLSASRPQDRQFILSSKKLLLSDSGFYLCARDTRSYGYTFGSGTRLTVV.